This TCR beta chain derives from a study of shared clonotypes between healthy human individuals. Study in general: Per-donor plates numbered three CD4 naive, three CD4 memory, two CD8 naive and one CD8 memory.

The CDR3 has 14 amino acids. Per germline, CDR1 MGHDK and CDR2 SYGVNS. The junction had 3 bases not matched to a gene; V was cut back by 4 bases and J by 4 bases. Libraries were prepared by immunoSEQ multiplex PCR; TCRdb keeps only in-frame clonotypes and omits some of them. The data show about 530,000 clones, 90% to 96% seen once. About this clone: What it binds is unknown.

Study conclusions and caveats: The genetic and exposure-history diversity represented was limited by few donors.

This chain connects TRBV25-1 to TRBJ2-3; 9 bases are shared with TRBD2. Sequenced material: naive CD4+ T cells sorted from blood. Subset: CD45RA+ positively selected. The clonotype comes from a woman in her 30s in good health. CDR3 DNA: TGTGCCAGCAGTGTAGCGGGAGTGGCAGATACGCAGTATTTT. It codes for CASSVAGVADTQYF.